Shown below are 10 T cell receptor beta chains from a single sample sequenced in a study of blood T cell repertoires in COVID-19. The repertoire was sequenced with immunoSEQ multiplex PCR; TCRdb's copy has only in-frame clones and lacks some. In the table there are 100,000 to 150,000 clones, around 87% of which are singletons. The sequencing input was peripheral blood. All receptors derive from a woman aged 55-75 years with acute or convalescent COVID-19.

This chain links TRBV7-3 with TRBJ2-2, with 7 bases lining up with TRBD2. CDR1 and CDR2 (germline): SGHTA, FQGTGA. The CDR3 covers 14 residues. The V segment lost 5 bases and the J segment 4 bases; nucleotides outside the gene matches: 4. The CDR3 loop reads CASSMTSTTGELFF. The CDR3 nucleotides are TGTGCCAGCAGCATGACTAGCACCACCGGGGAGCTGTTTTTT.

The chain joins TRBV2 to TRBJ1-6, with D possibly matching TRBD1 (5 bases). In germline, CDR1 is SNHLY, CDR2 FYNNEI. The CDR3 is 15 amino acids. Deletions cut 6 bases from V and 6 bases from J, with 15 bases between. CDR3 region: CASRLQGVVNSPLHF. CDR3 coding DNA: TGTGCCAGCAGACTCCAGGGCGTTGTTAATTCACCCCTCCACTTT.

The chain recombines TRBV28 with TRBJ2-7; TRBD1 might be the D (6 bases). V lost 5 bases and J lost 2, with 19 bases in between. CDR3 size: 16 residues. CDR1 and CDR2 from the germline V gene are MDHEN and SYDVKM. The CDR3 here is CASSSSGRGRAYEQYF. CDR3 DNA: TGTGCCAGCAGTAGCTCGGGCAGGGGAAGGGCCTACGAGCAGTACTTC.

The CDR3 sequence: CASSSGTGSSYNEQFF. In DNA form, the CDR3 reads TGTGCCAGCAGCTCGGGGACAGGGAGCTCCTACAATGAGCAGTTCTTC. This sequence joins TRBV7-6 and TRBJ2-1, with 9 positions matching TRBD1. J was trimmed by 0 bases and V by 4 bases; bases with no gene match: 4. The germline CDR1 and CDR2 sequences are SGHVS and FNYEAQ. There are 16 residues in the CDR3.

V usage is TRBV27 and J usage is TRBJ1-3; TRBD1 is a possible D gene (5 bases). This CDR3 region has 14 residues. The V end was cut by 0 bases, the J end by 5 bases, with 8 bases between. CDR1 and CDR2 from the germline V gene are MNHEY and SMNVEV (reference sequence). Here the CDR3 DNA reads TGTGCCAGCAGTTTATCAGGGGCGCGAAACACCATATATTTT. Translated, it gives CASSLSGARNTIYF.

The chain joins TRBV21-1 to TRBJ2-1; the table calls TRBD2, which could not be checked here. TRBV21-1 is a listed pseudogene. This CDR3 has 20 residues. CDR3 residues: CASSKEDGLAGGTVYNEQFF. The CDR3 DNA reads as TGTGCCAGCAGCAAAGAGGACGGACTAGCGGGAGGAACAGTCTACAATGAGCAGTTCTTC.

The CDR3 DNA sequence: TGTGCCAGCCTCCGGTATAACGATTCACCCCTCCACTTT. It is translated as CASLRYNDSPLHF. The rearrangement uses TRBV28 and TRBJ1-6; D gene unclear. CDR3 length: 13 residues. V shed 8 bases and J shed 8 bases, with 13 bases lying between them. From germline, CDR1 is MDHEN and CDR2 SYDVKM.

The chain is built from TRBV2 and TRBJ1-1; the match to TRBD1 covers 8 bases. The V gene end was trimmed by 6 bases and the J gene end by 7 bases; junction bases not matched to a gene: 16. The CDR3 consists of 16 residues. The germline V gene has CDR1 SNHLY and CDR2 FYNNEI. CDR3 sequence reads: CASRSGQGEFWGEAFF. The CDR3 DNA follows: TGTGCCAGCAGGTCTGGACAGGGAGAGTTTTGGGGTGAAGCTTTCTTT.

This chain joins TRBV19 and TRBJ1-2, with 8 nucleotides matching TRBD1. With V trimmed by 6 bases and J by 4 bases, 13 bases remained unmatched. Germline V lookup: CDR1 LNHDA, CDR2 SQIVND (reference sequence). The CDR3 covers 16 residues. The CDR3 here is CASRLVTGTGGYGYTF. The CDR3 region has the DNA TGTGCCAGTAGGCTTGTCACCGGGACAGGAGGCTATGGCTACACCTTC. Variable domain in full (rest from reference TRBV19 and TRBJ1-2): DGGITQSPKYLFRKEGQNVTLSCEQNLNHDAMYWYRQDPGQGLRLIYYSQIVNDFQKGDIAEGYSVSREKKESFPLTVTSAQKNPTAFYLCASRLVTGTGGYGYTFGSGTRLTVV.

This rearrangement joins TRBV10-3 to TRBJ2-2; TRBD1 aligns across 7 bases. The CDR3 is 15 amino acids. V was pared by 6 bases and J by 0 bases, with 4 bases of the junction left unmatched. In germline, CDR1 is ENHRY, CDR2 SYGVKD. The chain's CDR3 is CAISWTGPNTGELFF. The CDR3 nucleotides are TGTGCCATCAGCTGGACAGGTCCGAACACCGGGGAGCTGTTTTTT.